The present TCR beta chain was sequenced within a study of T cell responses to AZD1222 COVID-19 vaccine. Study results and limitations: Repertoires were sampled only after the peak T cell response. The CD4 TCRs associated with vaccination extended across spike and predominated at 160-218 and 743-854.

V was shortened by 5 bases and J by 2 bases, with 9 bases between the two germline ends. Germline assignment: CDR1 WNHNN and CDR2 SYGVQD (reference sequence). The CDR3 totals 13 residues. Some clones are missing from TCRdb's copy, which holds only in-frame ones; the method was immunoSEQ multiplex PCR. The sample lists 70,000 to 95,000 clones, about 88% occurring once. Note on this clone: Its antigen remains unidentified.

The V call is TRBV10-1, the J call TRBJ2-5; D unclear. This TCR derives from an adult who received the AZD1222 COVID-19 vaccine. The source was peripheral blood, collected 28 days after the second AZD1222 dose. The CDR3 sequence is CASSRAGQETQYF. The CDR3, as DNA: TGCGCCAGCAGTCGGGCCGGACAAGAGACCCAGTACTTC.